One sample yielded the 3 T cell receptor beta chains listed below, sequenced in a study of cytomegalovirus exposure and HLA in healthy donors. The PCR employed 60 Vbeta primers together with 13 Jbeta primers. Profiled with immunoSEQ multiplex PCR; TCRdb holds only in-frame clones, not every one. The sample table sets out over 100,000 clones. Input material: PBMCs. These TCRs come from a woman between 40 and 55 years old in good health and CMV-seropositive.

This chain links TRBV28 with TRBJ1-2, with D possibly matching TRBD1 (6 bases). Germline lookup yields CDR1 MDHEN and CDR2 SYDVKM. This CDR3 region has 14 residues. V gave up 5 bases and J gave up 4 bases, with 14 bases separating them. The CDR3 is CASSPFGGSYGYTF. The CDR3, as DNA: TGTGCCAGCAGTCCCTTTGGGGGCTCCTATGGCTACACCTTC.

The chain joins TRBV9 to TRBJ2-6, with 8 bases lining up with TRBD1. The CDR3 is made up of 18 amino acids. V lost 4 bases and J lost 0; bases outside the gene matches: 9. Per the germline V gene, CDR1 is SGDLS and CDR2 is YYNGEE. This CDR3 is CASSHNPGGSSGANVLTF. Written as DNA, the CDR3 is TGTGCCAGCAGCCACAACCCAGGGGGCTCCTCTGGGGCCAACGTCCTGACTTTC. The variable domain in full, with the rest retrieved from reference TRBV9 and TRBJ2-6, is DSGVTQTPKHLITATGQRVTLRCSPRSGDLSVYWYQQSLDQGLQFLIQYYNGEERAKGNILERFSAQQFPDLHSELNLSSLELGDSALYFCASSHNPGGSSGANVLTFGAGSRLTVL.

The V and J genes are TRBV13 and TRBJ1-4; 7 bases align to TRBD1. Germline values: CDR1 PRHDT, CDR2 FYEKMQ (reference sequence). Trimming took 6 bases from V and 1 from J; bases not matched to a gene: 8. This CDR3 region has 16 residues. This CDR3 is CASSTGDSVTNEKLFF. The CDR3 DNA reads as TGTGCCAGCAGTACAGGGGATTCGGTAACTAATGAAAAACTGTTTTTT. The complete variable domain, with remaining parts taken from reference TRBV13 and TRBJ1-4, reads AAGVIQSPRHLIKEKRETATLKCYPIPRHDTVYWYQQGPGQDPQFLISFYEKMQSDKGSIPDRFSAQQFSDYHSELNMSSLELGDSALYFCASSTGDSVTNEKLFFGSGTQLSVL.